The 26 T cell receptor beta chains reported below all come from one sample, sequenced in a study of vaccination and CD4 T cells after COVID-19 (dated by TCRdb to between 2021 and 2022). Library generation was performed with PCR. The run used an Illumina iSeq 100. TCR sequencing of DNA from cultured CD4+ T cells used the Oncomine TCR Beta short-read assay at the Johns Hopkins FTIC core. The public reads were reprocessed in TCRdb via fastp at Q25 and MiXCR, keeping in-frame beta chains. Merged by CDR3 protein, the rows form single entries marked with the most common genes and DNA. Recorded for this sample are over 10,000 distinct CDR3 sequences; 50% to 70% of them occurred a single time. Jointly, the top ten make up approximately 14% of the sample. The intended sense of this specimen's treatment or condition label: roughly 11-day PBMC culture with coronavirus spike peptide pools or control peptides (ViraFEST assay).

These receptors lack a known antigen. Sequenced sample: CD4+ T cells from blood, cultured in vitro. The source is a human donor who had recovered from COVID-19.

The chain links TRBV2 to TRBJ1-2; weak D call: TRBD1 (5 bases). The germline V gene encodes CDR1 SNHLY and CDR2 FYNNEI. This CDR3 comprises 12 residues. Trimming stripped 6 bases from V and 8 bases from J, with 13 bases between. The CDR3 is CASRRAGRGYTF. The CDR3 nucleotides read TGTGCCAGCAGGCGGGCAGGGCGCGGCTACACCTTC.

This clonotype has a handful of counts. The chain recombines TRBV20-1 with TRBJ2-7; 7 nucleotides agree with TRBD1. After removal of 6 bases from V and 3 bases from J, the junction contained 11 bases not matched to a gene. Germline CDR1 and CDR2: DFQATT and SNEGSKA (reference sequence). The CDR3 extends over 14 amino acids. CDR3 DNA: TGCAGTGCAAAGAAGGGGGCCGGAAACTACGAGCAGTACTTC. Protein: CSAKKGAGNYEQYF.

This sequence joins TRBV30 and TRBJ2-5; D is undetermined. This CDR3 region has 13 residues. Per germline, CDR1 GTSNPN and CDR2 SVGIG (reference sequence). V was shortened by 2 bases and J by 1 base, with 8 bases between the two germline ends. CDR3 in DNA: TGTGCCTGGAGTACCCGGTCCCAAGAGACCCAGTACTTC. This gives the protein CAWSTRSQETQYF.

V usage is TRBV4-1 and J usage is TRBJ2-2; 8 nucleotides align to TRBD2. CDR3 length equals 16 residues. The germline CDR1 and CDR2 sequences are MGHRA and YSYEKL. V gave up 4 bases and J gave up 3 bases; unmatched junction bases: 7. The CDR3 DNA follows: TGCGCCAGCAGCCGCACGGGACTAGACTACACCGGGGAGCTGTTTTTT. Translating it yields CASSRTGLDYTGELFF.

The chain uses TRBV2 and TRBJ2-7, with TRBD2 matching over 7 bases. The V and J ends lost 6 bases and 2 bases, in that order; junction bases with no gene match: 13. This CDR3 comprises 16 residues. CDR1 is SNHLY, CDR2 FYNNEI, per germline. The CDR3 DNA reads TGTGCCAGCAGGAACTTGCGGGAGAAAAGAACCTACGAGCAGTACTTC. Amino acid sequence: CASRNLREKRTYEQYF.

V gene TRBV20-1 combines with J gene TRBJ2-2; D is possibly TRBD1 or TRBD2 (6 bases each). In germline, CDR1 is DFQATT, CDR2 SNEGSKA (reference sequence). The CDR3 length is 16 residues. V was cut by 0 bases and J by 4 bases, with 15 bases left in between. The CDR3 reads CSARDPGGAGTGELFF. The CDR3 DNA sequence: TGCAGTGCTAGAGATCCCGGGGGCGCAGGCACCGGGGAGCTGTTTTTT.

The chain uses TRBV6-2 or TRBV6-3 and TRBJ1-2; no clear D gene. Germline CDR1 reads MNHEY; CDR2 reads SVGEGT. V lost 11 bases and J lost 2, with 15 bases in between. The CDR3 is 13 residues long. The CDR3 loop reads CAVSLRRNYGYTF. The DNA for the CDR3 is TGTGCCGTCTCCCTTCGGAGGAACTATGGCTACACCTTC.

This chain uses TRBV7-2 with TRBJ2-7; D is unclear. Germline assignment: CDR1 SGHTA and CDR2 FQGNSA. The length of the CDR3 is 14 residues. V was pared by 0 bases and J by 5 bases, with 11 bases between. The CDR3 sequence is CASSLASVLDEQYF. CDR3 nucleotides: TGTGCCAGCAGCTTAGCTTCCGTCTTGGACGAGCAGTACTTC.

V usage is TRBV25-1 and J usage is TRBJ2-7, with 7 bases fitting TRBD2. CDR1 is MGHDK and CDR2 is SYGVNS in the germline V gene. The CDR3 extends over 16 amino acids. The V segment lost 2 bases and the J segment 1 base; nucleotides outside the gene matches: 8. CDR3 in DNA: TGTGCCAGCAGTGAAGTCGTGGGAGGGGATTCCTACGAGCAGTACTTC. This gives the protein CASSEVVGGDSYEQYF.

The chain employs TRBV15 and TRBJ2-7; tentatively, D is TRBD1 (6 bases). Per germline, CDR1 LNHNV and CDR2 YYDKDF (reference sequence). Trimming pared 0 bases from V and 2 bases from J, leaving 8 bases between. The CDR3 contains 14 residues. The CDR3: CATSREQGTYEQYF. The CDR3 DNA reads as TGTGCCACCAGCAGAGAACAGGGAACCTACGAGCAGTACTTC.

This clonotype showed up just a few times. CDR3 DNA: TGCAGTGCTAGAAGAAACCGTGAGGAGCAGTACTTC. Its protein product is CSARRNREEQYF. The chain recombines TRBV20-1 with TRBJ2-7; D is ambiguous. Germline V gene sequence: CDR1 DFQATT, CDR2 SNEGSKA (reference sequence). Between the trimmed V and J ends, which lost 2 bases and 7 bases, there was a span of 12 bases. The CDR3 length is 12 residues.

This clonotype was counted a few times. The rearrangement links TRBV10-3 to TRBJ2-7, with 10 bases lining up with TRBD1. This CDR3 region has 14 residues. Germline values: CDR1 ENHRY, CDR2 SYGVKD. V trimming: 6 bases; J trimming: 3 bases; junction bases outside the gene matches: 5. CDR3 sequence reads: CAISRDRGVYEQYF. The CDR3 nucleotides are TGTGCCATCAGCCGGGACAGGGGCGTCTACGAGCAGTACTTC.

The V gene is TRBV7-3, the J gene TRBJ2-3; D is ambiguous. The germline gives CDR1 SGHTA, CDR2 FQGTGA. Trimming took 4 bases from V and 2 from J, leaving 10 bases between them. The CDR3 sequence is 14 residues long. CDR3 in DNA: TGTGCCAGCAGCTCCCGGGCGGCCACAGATACGCAGTATTTT. Protein product: CASSSRAATDTQYF.

This rearrangement joins TRBV27 to TRBJ2-1; the match to TRBD1 covers 11 bases. Losses at the gene ends were 4 bases for V and 6 bases for J; bases not matched to a gene: 2. The germline V gene has CDR1 MNHEY and CDR2 SMNVEV (reference sequence). The length of the CDR3 is 14 residues. CDR3 region: CASSSGTGGNEQFF. Here the CDR3 DNA reads TGTGCCAGCAGTTCGGGGACAGGGGGCAATGAGCAGTTCTTC.

This CDR3 is CAISPEWETQYF. As DNA, the CDR3 is TGTGCCATCAGCCCGGAATGGGAGACCCAGTACTTC. J is TRBJ2-5 and V is TRBV10-3; unclear D gene. Per the germline V gene, CDR1 is ENHRY and CDR2 is SYGVKD. The CDR3 sequence is 12 residues long. The V gene lost 6 bases and the J gene lost 5 bases, with 10 bases spanning the gap.

The chain recombines TRBV10-3 with TRBJ1-2; D possibly corresponds to TRBD1 (5 bases). The CDR3 consists of 14 residues. Trimming stripped 0 bases from V and 7 bases from J, with 12 bases between. Germline CDR1 is ENHRY and CDR2 is SYGVKD. The CDR3 nucleotides are TGTGCCATCAGTGAGTCTTGGGGGTTACTTGGCTACACCTTC. This encodes CAISESWGLLGYTF.

The chain uses TRBV6-5 and TRBJ1-2; no firm D call. This CDR3 is built from 15 residues. Trimming pared 0 bases from V and 4 bases from J, leaving 12 bases between. Germline V gene data show CDR1 as MNHEY and CDR2 as SVGAGI. CDR3 residues: CASSYSGQNIYGYTF. CDR3 sequence (DNA): TGTGCCAGCAGTTACTCGGGCCAAAACATCTATGGCTACACCTTC.

This clonotype was counted a few times. The CDR3 loop reads CASSVNTGGVSPLHF. The CDR3 nucleotides are TGTGCCAGCAGTGTGAACACAGGGGGAGTTTCACCCCTCCACTTT. V and J are TRBV2 and TRBJ1-6; 8 bases match TRBD1. The J segment lost 9 bases and the V segment lost 4 bases, leaving 8 bases of the junction unmatched. CDR1 is SNHLY, CDR2 FYNNEI, per germline. The CDR3 spans 15 residues.

J is TRBJ2-3 and V is TRBV7-9; 9 positions agree with TRBD1. From germline, CDR1 is SEHNR and CDR2 FQNEAQ (reference sequence). The V gene end was trimmed by 3 bases and the J gene end by 5 bases; junction bases not matched to a gene: 3. The CDR3 is 14 amino acids. This CDR3 is CASSLTGGGDTQYF. CDR3 sequence (DNA): TGTGCCAGCAGCTTGACAGGGGGAGGAGATACGCAGTATTTT.

The chain is built from TRBV19 and TRBJ2-5; D gene unclear. V was pared by 3 bases and J by 4 bases, with 3 bases between. The germline gives CDR1 LNHDA, CDR2 SQIVND (reference sequence). This CDR3 region has 11 residues. The CDR3 region has the DNA TGTGCCAGTAGTATTCGAGAGACCCAGTACTTC. This gives the protein CASSIRETQYF.

This sequence joins TRBV6-5 and TRBJ1-2, with a possible D match to TRBD1 (6 bases). V dropped 2 bases and J dropped 1 base, with 17 bases sitting between them. This CDR3 has 17 amino acids. The V gene's germline CDR1 is MNHEY and CDR2 SVGAGI. The CDR3 loop reads CASSYKPGQRYNYGYTF. CDR3 nucleotide sequence: TGTGCCAGCAGTTACAAGCCCGGACAGCGCTATAACTATGGCTACACCTTC.

The V call is TRBV20-1, the J call TRBJ2-2, with D possibly being TRBD1 or TRBD2 (5 bases each). Between the trimmed V and J ends, which lost 6 bases and 0 bases, there was a span of 14 bases. Per the germline V gene, CDR1 is DFQATT and CDR2 is SNEGSKA (reference sequence). This CDR3 is 15 amino acids long. CDR3 loop: CSATPWDANTGELFF. In DNA, the CDR3 is TGCAGTGCGACCCCCTGGGACGCGAACACCGGGGAGCTGTTTTTT.

This clonotype came up a few times. This chain connects TRBV4-3 to TRBJ2-5; D may be TRBD2 (5 bases). The CDR3 loop spans 15 amino acids. CDR1 is LGHNA, CDR2 YSLEER, per germline. Trimming took off 0 bases at V and 4 bases at J, with 12 bases between the two ends. This chain's CDR3 is CASSQDLGGGETQYF. As DNA, the CDR3 is TGCGCCAGCAGCCAAGATCTTGGAGGTGGAGAGACCCAGTACTTC.

This clonotype was observed a few times. V usage is TRBV21-1 and J usage is TRBJ1-1; the table gives TRBD1 as D, unverified against the DNA. TRBV21-1 represents a pseudogene. The CDR3 loop spans 15 amino acids. The DNA for the CDR3 is TGTGCCAGCAGCTCACGGGACGGGTTGAACACTGAAGCTTTCTTT. Encoded protein: CASSSRDGLNTEAFF.

V and J are TRBV10-3 and TRBJ1-3; D is unclear. Germline V gene lookup returns CDR1 ENHRY and CDR2 SYGVKD. The CDR3 loop spans 13 amino acids. Trimming stripped 5 bases from V and 2 bases from J, with 7 bases between. The CDR3 protein is CAISSVAGNTIYF. CDR3 DNA: TGTGCCATCAGTTCCGTGGCTGGAAACACCATATATTTT.

The chain links TRBV6-1 to TRBJ1-5, with 7 nucleotides matching TRBD1. The germline V gene encodes CDR1 MNHNS and CDR2 SASEGT. Germline trimming cut 4 bases from V and 5 bases from J; bases unmatched to any gene: 11. The CDR3 covers 16 residues. The CDR3 bases are TGTGCCAGCAGTGGGGAGGGGGGACAGCTTTATCAGCCCCAGCATTTT. This encodes CASSGEGGQLYQPQHF.